This entry describes one T cell receptor beta chain. The data were obtained in a study of blood T cell repertoires in COVID-19. Study overall: In each case, the material was cDNA or gDNA derived from T cells, B-cell-depleted T cells, or PBMCs.

Contact with a PCR-confirmed or clinician-diagnosed COVID-19 case occurred within 2 weeks of entry. Under the authors' procedure: For nucleated cells, counts were estimated from reference gene primer amplification. Produced via immunoSEQ multiplex PCR; TCRdb's table is partial and in-frame only. V and J calls and clone size are given by that table; D and trimming were obtained from the DNA. This sample has 250,000 to 300,000 clones, with approximately 78% found just once. Germline CDR1 and CDR2: MRHNA and SNTAGT. V was clipped by 6 bases and J by 3 bases; unmatched bases: 6. This CDR3 has 15 amino acids.

This clonotype originated in a man between 35 and 55 years old who had been exposed to COVID-19. The V call is TRBV6-4, the J call TRBJ1-1, with 11 positions matching TRBD1. The sample was PBMCs or T cells enriched from blood (not recorded which). The CDR3 DNA reads TGTGCCAGCAGAAGTGGGACAGGGGGGGACACTGAAGCTTTCTTT. Amino acids: CASRSGTGGDTEAFF.